This T cell receptor (beta chain) was observed in a study of T cell clones after liver transplantation. In the study overall: Samples came from ITN030ST, which attempted immunosuppression withdrawal within 2 years of liver transplantation. Without induction therapy, subjects received standard immunosuppression until 12-24 months post-transplant.

This clone was recorded a few times. Its antigen is not identified. Libraries were prepared by immunoSEQ multiplex PCR; TCRdb keeps only in-frame clonotypes and omits some of them. This table holds some 120,000 clones, over 75% found once. Study-wide findings and caveats: Compared with third party-reactive sequences, donor-reactive ones declined more, independent of withdrawal success.

The CDR3 length is 15 residues. The V and J ends lost 2 bases and 6 bases respectively, with 16 bases between them. Germline CDR1 reads LGHNA; CDR2 reads YSLEER. The chain recombines TRBV4-3 with TRBJ1-2, with D possibly matching TRBD1 (6 bases). Sample: CD4+ T cells from blood, taken 12 months after liver transplant. The source is a human patient who received a liver transplant. Some T cells may have originated in the graft donor. CDR3 residues: CASSQTQGSVDGYTF. CDR3 coding DNA: TGCGCCAGCAGCCAAACGCAGGGGAGTGTCGATGGCTACACCTTC.